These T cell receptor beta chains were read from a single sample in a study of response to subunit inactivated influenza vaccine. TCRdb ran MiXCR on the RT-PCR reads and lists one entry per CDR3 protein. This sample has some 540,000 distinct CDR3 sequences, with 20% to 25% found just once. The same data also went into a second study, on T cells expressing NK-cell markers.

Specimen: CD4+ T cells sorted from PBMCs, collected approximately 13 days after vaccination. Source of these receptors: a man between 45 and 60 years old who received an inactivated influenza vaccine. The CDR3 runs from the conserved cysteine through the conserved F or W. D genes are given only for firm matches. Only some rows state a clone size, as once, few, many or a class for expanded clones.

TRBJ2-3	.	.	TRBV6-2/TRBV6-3	TGTGCCAGCAGTCCACAGGCTCCAGATACGCAGTATTTT	CASSPQAPDTQYF
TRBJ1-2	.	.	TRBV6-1	TGTGCCAGCAGCCCAGGACCGTTAGCTAACTATGGCTACACCTTC	CASSPGPLANYGYTF
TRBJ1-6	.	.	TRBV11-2	TGTGCCAGCAGCTTAGAGATCTCCTATAATTCACCCCTCCACTTT	CASSLEISYNSPLHF
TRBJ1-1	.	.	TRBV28	TGTGCCAGCGAGGTTGGGGGCGGATCAGTAACTGAAGCTTTCTTT	CASEVGGGSVTEAFF
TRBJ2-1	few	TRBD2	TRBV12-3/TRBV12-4	TGTGCCAGCACCTTTCAGGGGACTAGCTTAAACAATGAGCAGTTCTTC	CASTFQGTSLNNEQFF
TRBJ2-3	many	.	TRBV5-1	TGCGCCAGCAGCTCAGAAATCACAGATACGCAGTATTTT	CASSSEITDTQYF
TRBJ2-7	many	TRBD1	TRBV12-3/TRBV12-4	TGTGCCAGCCAAAGACAGGGGCAGTCCTACGAGCAGTACTTC	CASQRQGQSYEQYF
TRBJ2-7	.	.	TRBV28	TGTGCCAGCAGCCCCAGTATGGGGGATGGCCGCTACGAGCAGTACTTC	CASSPSMGDGRYEQYF
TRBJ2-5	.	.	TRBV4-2	TGTGCCAGCAGCCAAGACAGTAAAGAGACCCAGTACTTC	CASSQDSKETQYF
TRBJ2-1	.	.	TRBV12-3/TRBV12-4	TGTGCCAGCAGTTTAGGCGACCGCGATGAGCAGTTCTTC	CASSLGDRDEQFF
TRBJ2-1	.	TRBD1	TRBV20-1	TGCAGTGCTGACCCCGGGACAGGGGCCGATGAGCAGTTCTTC	CSADPGTGADEQFF
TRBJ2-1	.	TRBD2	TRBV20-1	TGCAGTGCTAGAGATCTAGCGGGCTCCTACTACAATGAGCAGTTCTTC	CSARDLAGSYYNEQFF